One sample yielded the 6 T cell receptor beta chains listed below, sequenced in a study of T cell changes during pregnancy in multiple sclerosis. Profiling relied on immunoSEQ multiplex PCR, and the TCRdb table lists in-frame clones only, not all of them. Of tens of thousands of clones in the sample, roughly 92% are singletons; the top ten hold about 1.5%. The input for sequencing was peripheral blood, taken in the second trimester of pregnancy. The receptors were sampled from a female donor with multiple sclerosis, enrolled in a pregnancy study.

This clone has just one count. The CDR3 bases are TGTGCCAGCACGGGACAGGGGACGGTTACTGAAGCTTTCTTT. Amino acids: CASTGQGTVTEAFF. The chain couples TRBV6-5 to TRBJ1-1; 10 nucleotides line up with TRBD1. Germline assignment: CDR1 MNHEY and CDR2 SVGAGI. Losses at the gene ends were 7 bases for V and 5 bases for J; bases not matched to a gene: 7. This CDR3 is 14 amino acids long.

This chain uses TRBV23-1 with TRBJ2-7, with D tentatively TRBD2 (7 bases). TRBV23-1 is assigned to the ORF class and has an uncertain function. The CDR3 totals 17 residues. The germline V and J ends were trimmed by 2 bases and 4 bases, with 21 bases remaining between them. CDR3 region: CASSQAPWGGRAYEQYF. In DNA form, the CDR3 reads TGCGCCAGCAGTCAAGCCCCTTGGGGGGGGCGCGCTTACGAGCAGTACTTC.

The chain joins TRBV29-1 to TRBJ2-7; possible D gene TRBD2, 5 bases. The V and J ends lost 1 base and 3 bases respectively, with 7 bases between them. Germline V gene data show CDR1 as SQVTM and CDR2 as ANQGSEA. The CDR3 is 12 residues long. CDR3 amino acids: CSVEAGNYEQYF. CDR3 DNA: TGCAGCGTTGAAGCCGGGAACTACGAGCAGTACTTC.

The chain employs TRBV9 and TRBJ1-4; D might be TRBD1 (5 bases). The CDR3 extends over 15 amino acids. Between the trimmed V and J ends, which lost 3 bases and 7 bases, there was a span of 16 bases. CDR1 is SGDLS and CDR2 is YYNGEE in the germline V gene. CDR3 nucleotide sequence: TGTGCCAGCAGCGGGGGGGAGGTCCAGGGTGAAAAACTGTTTTTT. It translates to CASSGGEVQGEKLFF.

The chain links TRBV27 to TRBJ1-1, with 7 nucleotides matching TRBD1. This CDR3 is built from 14 residues. V was pared by 5 bases and J by 8 bases, with 11 bases of the junction left unmatched. Per the germline V gene, CDR1 is MNHEY and CDR2 is SMNVEV (reference sequence). The chain's CDR3 is CASSRGTVGLEAFF. CDR3 in DNA: TGTGCCAGCAGTAGGGGGACAGTGGGGCTGGAAGCTTTCTTT.

The DNA of the CDR3 is TGTGCCAGCAGCTTAGTTAGCGGGAGAAACTTGAATGAGCAGTTCTTC. Residues: CASSLVSGRNLNEQFF. V and J are TRBV7-9 and TRBJ2-1, with 9 bases lining up with TRBD2. Germline lookup yields CDR1 SEHNR and CDR2 FQNEAQ (reference sequence). This CDR3 contains 16 residues. The J segment lost 7 bases and the V segment lost 1 base, leaving 8 bases of the junction unmatched.